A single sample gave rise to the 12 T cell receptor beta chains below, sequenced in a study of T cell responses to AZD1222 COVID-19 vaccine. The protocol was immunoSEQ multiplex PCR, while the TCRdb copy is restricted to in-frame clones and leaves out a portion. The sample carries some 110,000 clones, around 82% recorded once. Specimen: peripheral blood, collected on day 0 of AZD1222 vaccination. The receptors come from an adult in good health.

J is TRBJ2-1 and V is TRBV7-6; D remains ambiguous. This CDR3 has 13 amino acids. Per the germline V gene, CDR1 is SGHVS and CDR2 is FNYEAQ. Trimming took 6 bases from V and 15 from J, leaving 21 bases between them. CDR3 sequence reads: CASSPYGPGQRFF. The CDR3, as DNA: TGTGCCAGCAGTCCTTATGGTCCGGGCCAACGGTTCTTC.

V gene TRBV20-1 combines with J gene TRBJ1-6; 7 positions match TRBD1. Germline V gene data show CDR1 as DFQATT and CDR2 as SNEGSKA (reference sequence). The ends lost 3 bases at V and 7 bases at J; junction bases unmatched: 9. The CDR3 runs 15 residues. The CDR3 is CSASISRQGNSPLHF. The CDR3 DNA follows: TGCAGTGCTAGTATCTCTAGACAGGGAAATTCACCCCTCCACTTT.

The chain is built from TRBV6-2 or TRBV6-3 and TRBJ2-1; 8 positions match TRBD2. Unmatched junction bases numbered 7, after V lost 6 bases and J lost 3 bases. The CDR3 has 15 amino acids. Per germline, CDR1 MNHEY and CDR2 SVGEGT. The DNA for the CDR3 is TGTGCCAGCAGCCTGAGCGGGGGCTTCTACAATGAGCAGTTCTTC. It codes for CASSLSGGFYNEQFF.

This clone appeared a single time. For the CDR3, the DNA is TGTGCCAGCAGCAGGACCGCCGTTATCCAAGAGACCCAGTACTTC. Its translation: CASSRTAVIQETQYF. The genes are TRBV5-4 and TRBJ2-5; D is unresolved. The CDR3 loop spans 15 amino acids. V lost 4 bases and J lost 1, with 14 bases in between. CDR1 and CDR2 from the germline V gene are SGHNT and YYREEE (reference sequence).

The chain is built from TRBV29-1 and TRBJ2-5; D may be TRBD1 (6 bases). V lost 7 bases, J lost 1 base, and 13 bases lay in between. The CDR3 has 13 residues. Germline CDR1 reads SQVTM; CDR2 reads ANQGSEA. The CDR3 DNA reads TGCAGCGCCGCAGGGGATGGCCAAGAGACCCAGTACTTC. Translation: CSAAGDGQETQYF. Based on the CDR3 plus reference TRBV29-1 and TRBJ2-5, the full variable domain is SAVISQKPSRDICQRGTSLTIQCQVDSQVTMMFWYRQQPGQSLTLIATANQGSEATYESGFVIDKFPISRPNLTFSTLTVSNMSPEDSSIYLCSAAGDGQETQYFGPGTRLLVL.

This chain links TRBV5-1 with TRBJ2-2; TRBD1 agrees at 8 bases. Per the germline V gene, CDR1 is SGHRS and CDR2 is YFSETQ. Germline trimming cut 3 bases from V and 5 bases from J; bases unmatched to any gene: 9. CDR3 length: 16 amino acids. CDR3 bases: TGCGCCAGCAGCTCCCAGGGGGCGTCGGGAACCGGGGAGCTGTTTTTT. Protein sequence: CASSSQGASGTGELFF. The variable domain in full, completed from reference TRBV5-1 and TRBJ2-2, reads KAGVTQTPRYLIKTRGQQVTLSCSPISGHRSVSWYQQTPGQGLQFLFEYFSETQRNKGNFPGRFSGRQFSNSRSEMNVSTLELGDSALYLCASSSQGASGTGELFFGEGSRLTVL.

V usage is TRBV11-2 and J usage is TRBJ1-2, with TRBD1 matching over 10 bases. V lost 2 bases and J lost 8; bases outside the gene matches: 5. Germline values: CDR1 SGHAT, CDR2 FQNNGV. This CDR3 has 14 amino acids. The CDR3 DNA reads TGTGCCAGCAGCTTACGACAGGGGGCTGGAGGCTACACCTTC. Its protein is CASSLRQGAGGYTF.

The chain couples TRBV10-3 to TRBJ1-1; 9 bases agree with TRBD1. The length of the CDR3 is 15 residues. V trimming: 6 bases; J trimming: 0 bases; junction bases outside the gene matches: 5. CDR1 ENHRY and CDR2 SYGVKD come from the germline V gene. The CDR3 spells CAISARDRVNTEAFF. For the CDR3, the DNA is TGTGCCATCAGCGCTCGGGACAGGGTGAACACTGAAGCTTTCTTT.

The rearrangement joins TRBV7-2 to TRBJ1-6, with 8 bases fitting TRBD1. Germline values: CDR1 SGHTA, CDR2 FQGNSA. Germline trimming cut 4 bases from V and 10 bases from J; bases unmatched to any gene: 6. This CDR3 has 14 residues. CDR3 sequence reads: CASSSRTGSSPLHF. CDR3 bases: TGTGCCAGCAGCTCGCGGACAGGGTCCTCACCCCTCCACTTT.

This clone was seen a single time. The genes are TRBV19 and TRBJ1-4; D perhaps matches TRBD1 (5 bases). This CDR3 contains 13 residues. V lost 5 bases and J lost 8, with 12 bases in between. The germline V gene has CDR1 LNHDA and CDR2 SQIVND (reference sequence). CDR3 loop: CASSQGPKEKLFF. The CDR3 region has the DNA TGTGCCAGTAGTCAGGGTCCAAAAGAAAAACTGTTTTTT. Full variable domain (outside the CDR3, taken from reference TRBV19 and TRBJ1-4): DGGITQSPKYLFRKEGQNVTLSCEQNLNHDAMYWYRQDPGQGLRLIYYSQIVNDFQKGDIAEGYSVSREKKESFPLTVTSAQKNPTAFYLCASSQGPKEKLFFGSGTQLSVL.

The CDR3 loop reads CASSSPGRTEKLFF. CDR3 coding DNA: TGTGCCAGCAGCTCCCCAGGCCGGACTGAAAAACTGTTTTTT. The V and J genes are TRBV7-9 and TRBJ1-4; D is unclear. The germline V gene has CDR1 SEHNR and CDR2 FQNEAQ (reference sequence). Trimming left V 4 bases short and J 7 bases short, with 13 bases between. This CDR3 spans 14 amino acids.

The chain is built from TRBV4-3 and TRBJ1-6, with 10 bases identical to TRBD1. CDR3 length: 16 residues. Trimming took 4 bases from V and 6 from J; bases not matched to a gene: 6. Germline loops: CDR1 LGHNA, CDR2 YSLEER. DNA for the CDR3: TGCGCCAGCAGCCCCGTTTGGGACAGGGGTAATTCACCCCTCCACTTT. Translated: CASSPVWDRGNSPLHF.